This T cell receptor beta chain stems from a study of technical replicates of blood from a few donors. The CDR3 has 14 amino acids. The V gene lost 1 base and the J gene lost 1 base, with 4 bases spanning the gap. Germline V gene data show CDR1 as SGHTA and CDR2 as FQGTGA. Here immunoSEQ multiplex PCR was the method, and the copy in TCRdb shows in-frame clones only, minus some. In the table there are some 83,000 clones, around 92% of which are singletons. The source of this sequence is a human donor in good health. Sequenced material: T cells isolated from PBMCs. This chain uses TRBV7-3 with TRBJ2-2; D uncertain. CDR3 sequence (DNA): TGTGCCAGCAGCTTAAGTCTGAACACCGGGGAGCTGTTTTTT. It encodes CASSLSLNTGELFF. Together with reference TRBV7-3 and TRBJ2-2, the CDR3 gives the full variable domain: GAGVSQTPSNKVTEKGKYVELRCDPISGHTALYWYRQSLGQGPEFLIYFQGTGAADDSGLPNDRFFAVRPEGSVSTLKIQRTERGDSAVYLCASSLSLNTGELFFGEGSRLTVL.